This TCR beta chain comes out of a study of CXCR3-negative and CXCR3-positive naive CD8 T cells. Study-wide points: Naive cells positive for CXCR3 carried more hydrophobic TRB CDR3s than CXCR3-negative ones.

Of note for this clonotype: The antigen is undetermined.

The libraries of TRB cDNA were prepared using 5' RACE with UMI labels. TCRdb processed the 5' RACE reads again and assigns one entry to each CDR3 protein, with no DNA. In all, the sample yields some 140,000 distinct CDR3 sequences. CDR1 and CDR2 (germline): SGHRS, YFSETQ. The CDR3 length is 13 residues. The TCR comes from a human donor in good health. Some clones in this sample may be carry-over from other donors' samples. The sequenced material came from naive CXCR3+ CD8+ T cells from blood. The sample's subset: CD45RO-CCR7+CD27+CD95- naive CD8+ T cells expressing CXCR3 (TNR3+). V is TRBV5-1 and J is TRBJ2-7. The CDR3 sequence: CASSFDTGVEQYF.